A selection of T cell receptor beta chains follows, all from one sample in a study of molecular identifiers for immune sequencing clone quantification. In TCRdb, the PCR reads were re-called with MiXCR into one record per CDR3 protein. The sample records around 460,000 distinct CDR3 sequences, around 23% being singletons. The specimen was naive CD8+ T cells from blood, with Jurkat cell RNA spiked in. These TCRs come from a human donor in good health. Some libraries in this study had Jurkat cell RNA spiked in. Each CDR3 is given with its conserved first and last residue. Each record gives: V gene, clone size, J gene, D gene, CDR3 DNA, CDR3 protein. D genes are given only for firm matches. Size values are once, few and many counts, or a class for expanded clones, and some rows have none.

V: TRBV27
size: -
J: TRBJ2-2
D: -
DNA: TGTGCCAGCAGTTTATTTGGGCACACCGGGGAGCTGTTTTTT
CDR3: CASSLFGHTGELFF

V: TRBV19
size: few
J: TRBJ2-2
D: TRBD1
DNA: TGTGCCAGTAGTATTATGACAGGGAACCCCGGGGAGCTGTTTTTT
CDR3: CASSIMTGNPGELFF

V: TRBV14
size: few
J: TRBJ1-2
D: TRBD1
DNA: TGTGCCAGCAGCTATGGGACAGGGGACTATGGCTACACCTTC
CDR3: CASSYGTGDYGYTF

V: TRBV7-9
size: few
J: TRBJ2-2
D: -
DNA: TGTGCCAGCTGGCCCTCGGACATTTACACCGGGGAGCTGTTTTTT
CDR3: CASWPSDIYTGELFF

V: TRBV6-2/TRBV6-3
size: -
J: TRBJ1-1
D: TRBD1
DNA: TGTGCCAGCAGAAGACAGGGGGAGTACACTGAAGCTTTCTTT
CDR3: CASRRQGEYTEAFF

V: TRBV6-2/TRBV6-3
size: many
J: TRBJ2-7
D: TRBD1
DNA: TGTGCCAGCAGCCCGGGACAGATCTACGAGCAGTACTTC
CDR3: CASSPGQIYEQYF

V: TRBV29-1
size: many
J: TRBJ1-2
D: -
DNA: TGCAGCGTTGAAGTAGACTATGGCTACACCTTC
CDR3: CSVEVDYGYTF

V: TRBV20-1
size: many
J: TRBJ2-7
D: -
DNA: TGCAGTGCCAGGGACGGATCCTACGAGCAGTACTTC
CDR3: CSARDGSYEQYF

V: TRBV5-1
size: -
J: TRBJ2-3
D: -
DNA: TGCGCCAGCAGCGCCCGCGTGGTAGATACGCAGTATTTT
CDR3: CASSARVVDTQYF

V: TRBV4-1
size: many
J: TRBJ2-7
D: -
DNA: TGCGCCAGCAGCCCTGGTGGCGGGCCGCTCGAGCAGTACTTC
CDR3: CASSPGGGPLEQYF

V: TRBV9
size: few
J: TRBJ2-3
D: TRBD2
DNA: TGTGCCAGCAGCGTAGAGCTCGGACTAGCGGGGGCCATTAGCACAGATACGCAGTATTTT
CDR3: CASSVELGLAGAISTDTQYF

V: TRBV19
size: few
J: TRBJ1-1
D: -
DNA: TGTGCCAGTAGTCCCGGAGGGGGGGCAGAAGCTTTCTTT
CDR3: CASSPGGGAEAFF

V: TRBV7-6
size: many
J: TRBJ2-3
D: TRBD2
DNA: TGTGCCAGCAGCTTACTAGCGGGAGGTCGGGCAGATACGCAGTATTTT
CDR3: CASSLLAGGRADTQYF

V: TRBV5-5
size: few
J: TRBJ1-4
D: TRBD1
DNA: TGTGCCAGCAGCTTGGGTGATGGGACAGATTTTAATGAAAAACTGTTTTTT
CDR3: CASSLGDGTDFNEKLFF

V: TRBV19
size: -
J: TRBJ2-6
D: -
DNA: TGTGCCAGTAGTAAAATAGGGATCAGCTCTGGGGCCAACGTCCTGACTTTC
CDR3: CASSKIGISSGANVLTF

V: TRBV19
size: -
J: TRBJ2-7
D: -
DNA: TGTGCCACCTCCGGGGGCAGGGGGTCCTACGAGCAGTACTTC
CDR3: CATSGGRGSYEQYF

V: TRBV10-3
size: many
J: TRBJ2-5
D: TRBD2
DNA: TGTGCCATCAGTGAGTTCGGGACTAATCAAGAGACCCAGTACTTC
CDR3: CAISEFGTNQETQYF

V: TRBV27
size: -
J: TRBJ2-7
D: -
DNA: TGTGCCAGCAGTTTATCTGGCAGGGGAGGTAACGAGCAGTACTTC
CDR3: CASSLSGRGGNEQYF

V: TRBV10-3
size: -
J: TRBJ1-6
D: TRBD1
DNA: TGTGCCACCAGGGGGACAGGGGATTACTCCTATAATTCACCCCTCCACTTT
CDR3: CATRGTGDYSYNSPLHF

V: TRBV29-1
size: many
J: TRBJ2-3
D: -
DNA: TGCAGCGTTGAGGCCGACAGCGGCACGCAGTATTTT
CDR3: CSVEADSGTQYF

V: TRBV20-1
size: few
J: TRBJ2-7
D: TRBD2
DNA: TGCAGTGCTAGAGGGACTAGCGGGGGGTCCGAGCAGTACTTC
CDR3: CSARGTSGGSEQYF

V: TRBV29-1
size: many
J: TRBJ2-7
D: -
DNA: TGCAGCGTTGGTGGAGGTAGCTCCTACGAGCAGTACTTC
CDR3: CSVGGGSSYEQYF

V: TRBV19
size: -
J: TRBJ2-7
D: -
DNA: TGTGCCAGTAGTATGAAGACCGAATACTACGAGCAGTACTTC
CDR3: CASSMKTEYYEQYF

V: TRBV6-5
size: -
J: TRBJ2-7
D: -
DNA: TGTGCCAGGAGTTACTCGGTTAGCTACGAGCAGTACTTC
CDR3: CARSYSVSYEQYF

V: TRBV27
size: -
J: TRBJ1-5
D: -
DNA: TGTACCAGCAGTTTCACAGGGAACAATCAGCCCCAGCATTTT
CDR3: CTSSFTGNNQPQHF